This TCR beta chain comes out of a study of blood T cell repertoires in COVID-19. Original handling: Quantification of nucleated cells was approximated via reference gene primer amplification. Produced via immunoSEQ multiplex PCR; TCRdb's table is partial and in-frame only. V and J calls plus clone size are reproduced from that table; the DNA served to infer D and trimming. The sample carries hundreds of thousands of clones, 70% to 90% recorded once. With V trimmed by 8 bases and J by 4 bases, 5 bases remained unmatched. This CDR3 is built from 14 residues. From germline, CDR1 is LNHDA and CDR2 SQIVND (reference sequence).

The specimen was peripheral blood. The receptor was isolated from a human donor in a cohort sampled during active COVID-19. This rearrangement joins TRBV19 to TRBJ2-7; 13 bases fit TRBD2. CDR3: CASGVGLAGYEQYF. The DNA for the CDR3 is TGTGCCAGTGGCGTGGGACTAGCGGGGTACGAGCAGTACTTC.